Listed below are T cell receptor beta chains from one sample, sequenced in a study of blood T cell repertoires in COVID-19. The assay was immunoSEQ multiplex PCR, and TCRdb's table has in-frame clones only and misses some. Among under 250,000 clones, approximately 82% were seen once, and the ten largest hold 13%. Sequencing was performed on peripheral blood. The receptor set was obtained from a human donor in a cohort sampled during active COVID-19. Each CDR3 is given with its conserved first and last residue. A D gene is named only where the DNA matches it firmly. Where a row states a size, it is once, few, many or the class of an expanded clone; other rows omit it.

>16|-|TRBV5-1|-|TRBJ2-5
TGCGCCAGCAGCTTGGGCCCCCTAGGTCGCTCAATGACCCAGTACTTC
CASSLGPLGRSMTQYF
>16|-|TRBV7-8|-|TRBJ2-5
TGTGCCAGCAGCCTGTCCGGTGCTCGGGGTGGTGGGACCCAGTACTTC
CASSLSGARGGGTQYF
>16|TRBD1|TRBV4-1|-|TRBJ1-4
TGCGCCAGCAGCCAATATTCCGTGGGACAGGGAGTAAAACTGTTTTTT
CASSQYSVGQGVKLFF
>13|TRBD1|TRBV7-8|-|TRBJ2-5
TGTGCCAGCGCCGGGGCAGGGGGAGAGACCCAGTACTTC
CASAGAGGETQYF
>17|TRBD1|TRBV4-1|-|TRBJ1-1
TGCGCCAGCAGCCAAGTAACACAGGGGCTAAGGAACACTGAAGCTTTCTTT
CASSQVTQGLRNTEAFF
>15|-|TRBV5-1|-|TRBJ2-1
TGCGCCAGCAGCCCCGGACTCACCCCCAACAATGAGCAGTTCTTC
CASSPGLTPNNEQFF
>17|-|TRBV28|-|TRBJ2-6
TGTGCCAGCTCCTCGCTGCGGAGTTATAAGGGGGCCAACGTCCTGACTTTC
CASSSLRSYKGANVLTF
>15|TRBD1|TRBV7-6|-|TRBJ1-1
TGTGCCAGCAGCGTAACGGGACAGGGGAACACTGAAGCTTTCTTT
CASSVTGQGNTEAFF
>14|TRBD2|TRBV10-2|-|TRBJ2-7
TGCGCCAGCAGTTGGACTAGCGGGTCGAGTGAGCAGTACTTC
CASSWTSGSSEQYF
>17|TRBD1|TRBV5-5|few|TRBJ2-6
TGTGCCAGCAGCATTGGGACAGGTCGCTCTGGGGCCAACGTCCTGACTTTC
CASSIGTGRSGANVLTF
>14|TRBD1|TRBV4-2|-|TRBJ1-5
TGTGCCAGCAGCCAAGGGACAGGGGTGCAGCCCCAGCATTTT
CASSQGTGVQPQHF
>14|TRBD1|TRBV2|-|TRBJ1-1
TGTGCCAGCAGGACCGGACAGGGCGGCACTGAAGCTTTCTTT
CASRTGQGGTEAFF
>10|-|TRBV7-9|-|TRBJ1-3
TGTGCCAGCAGCCTAAACACCATATATTTT
CASSLNTIYF
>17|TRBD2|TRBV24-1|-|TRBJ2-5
TGTGCCACCAGTGCCCCATTTAGCGGGAGATTAGAAGAGACCCAGTACTTC
CATSAPFSGRLEETQYF
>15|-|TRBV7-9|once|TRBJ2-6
TGTGCCAGCAGCCAACAGGGCTCTGGGGCCAACGTCCTGACTTTC
CASSQQGSGANVLTF
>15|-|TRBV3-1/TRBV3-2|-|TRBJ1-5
TGTGCCAGCAGCCAACAACCTAATAGCAATCAGCCCCAGCATTTT
CASSQQPNSNQPQHF
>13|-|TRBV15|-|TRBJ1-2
TGTGCCACCAGCAGAGATAGGAGGGACGGCTACACCTTC
CATSRDRRDGYTF